The 31 T cell receptor beta chains in this list originate from one sample, sequenced in a study of blood T cell repertoires in COVID-19. The assay was immunoSEQ multiplex PCR, and TCRdb's table has in-frame clones only and misses some. The table records about 81,000 clones, approximately 89% of them present only once. Material for sequencing was peripheral blood. These receptors originate from a man between 65 and 85 years old with active or convalescent COVID-19.

This clone has only one observation. The chain combines TRBV30 with TRBJ2-5; D remains ambiguous. The length of the CDR3 is 12 residues. The V gene lost 5 bases and the J gene lost 1 base, with 8 bases spanning the gap. The germline V gene encodes CDR1 GTSNPN and CDR2 SVGIG (reference sequence). The DNA for the CDR3 is TGTGCCTGGGGTAACAGCCAAGAGACCCAGTACTTC. Protein sequence: CAWGNSQETQYF.

The CDR3 sequence: CASSPGQQGAYEQYF. CDR3 bases: TGTGCCAGCTCACCGGGTCAACAGGGGGCCTACGAGCAGTACTTC. V and J are TRBV18 and TRBJ2-7, with 8 bases matching TRBD1. Germline CDR1 and CDR2: KGHSH and LQKENI. The V gene end was trimmed by 3 bases and the J gene end by 2 bases; junction bases not matched to a gene: 6. The CDR3 spans 15 residues.

The chain is built from TRBV6-2 or TRBV6-3 and TRBJ1-6, with TRBD1 identical over 11 bases. The CDR3 consists of 17 residues. The trim removed 6 bases at V and 4 bases at J, leaving 8 bases unmatched. The germline V gene encodes CDR1 MNHEY and CDR2 SVGEGT. CDR3 loop: CASSPRTGGMYNSPLHF. CDR3 sequence (DNA): TGTGCCAGCAGCCCCAGGACAGGGGGCATGTATAATTCACCCCTCCACTTT.

The table lists this clone with a few counts. The rearrangement uses TRBV9 and TRBJ1-2; D is possibly TRBD1 (6 bases). The V gene's germline CDR1 is SGDLS and CDR2 YYNGEE. V shed 4 bases and J shed 8 bases, with 27 bases lying between them. The CDR3 is made up of 17 amino acids. CDR3 protein: CASSPLRTDRPDWGYTF. CDR3 sequence (DNA): TGTGCCAGCAGCCCCCTACGGACCGACAGGCCCGACTGGGGCTACACCTTC.

V and J are TRBV2 and TRBJ1-2; 9 bases line up with TRBD1. The CDR3 totals 12 residues. The trim removed 6 bases at V and 8 bases at J, leaving 4 bases unmatched. The germline V gene has CDR1 SNHLY and CDR2 FYNNEI. CDR3 sequence: CASRDRGDGYTF. As DNA, the CDR3 is TGTGCCAGCAGGGACAGGGGAGACGGCTACACCTTC.

V gene TRBV7-9 combines with J gene TRBJ1-2; 11 bases agree with TRBD1. This CDR3 is built from 13 residues. Trimming cost V 5 bases and J 6 bases; bases outside gene matches: 2. Germline V lookup: CDR1 SEHNR, CDR2 FQNEAQ (reference sequence). The CDR3 DNA follows: TGTGCCAGCAGCGTGGGACAGGGGGATGGCTACACCTTC. It specifies CASSVGQGDGYTF.

The chain couples TRBV19 to TRBJ1-3; D possibly corresponds to TRBD1 (5 bases). From germline, CDR1 is LNHDA and CDR2 SQIVND (reference sequence). CDR3 length: 14 residues. V lost 7 bases, J lost 2 bases, and 12 bases lay in between. Written as DNA, the CDR3 is TGTGCCAGTATCGGGGGAGGAGCTGGAAACACCATATATTTT. This encodes CASIGGGAGNTIYF.

The rearrangement links TRBV25-1 to TRBJ2-3, with D unresolved. CDR1 and CDR2 from the germline V gene are MGHDK and SYGVNS. The CDR3 runs to 11 residues. V dropped 5 bases and J dropped 10 bases, with 10 bases sitting between them. Written as DNA, the CDR3 is TGTGCCAGCAGTCTCACCAGTGCGCAGTATTTT. It is translated as CASSLTSAQYF. The whole variable domain, remainder taken from reference TRBV25-1 and TRBJ2-3, is EADIYQTPRYLVIGTGKKITLECSQTMGHDKMYWYQQDPGMELHLIHYSYGVNSTEKGDLSSESTVSRIRTEHFPLTLESARPSHTSQYLCASSLTSAQYFGPGTRLTVL.

The chain uses TRBV4-1 and TRBJ2-1; 11 nucleotides agree with TRBD1. Germline CDR1 and CDR2: MGHRA and YSYEKL. The CDR3 contains 15 residues. Losses at the gene ends were 4 bases for V and 9 bases for J; bases not matched to a gene: 8. The CDR3 here is CASSRSGQGVGEQFF. The CDR3, as DNA: TGCGCCAGCAGCCGGTCGGGACAGGGGGTCGGTGAGCAGTTCTTC.

Only a few counts were recorded for this clone. The V gene is TRBV24-1, the J gene TRBJ2-2, with D tentatively TRBD2 (5 bases). This CDR3 is 17 amino acids long. Between the trimmed V and J ends, which lost 0 bases and 6 bases, there was a span of 16 bases. Germline CDR1 KGHDR, CDR2 SFDVKD. CDR3 in amino acids: CATSDLPSGVGAGELFF. Here the CDR3 DNA reads TGTGCCACCAGTGATTTGCCCTCCGGGGTTGGGGCCGGGGAGCTGTTTTTT.

The chain joins TRBV5-4 to TRBJ1-2; 9 bases agree with TRBD1. With 4 bases clipped from V and 5 bases from J, the junction kept 12 bases outside the gene matches. The CDR3 length is 16 residues. CDR1 is SGHNT and CDR2 is YYREEE in the germline V gene (reference sequence). For the CDR3, the DNA is TGTGCCAGCAGCCTGGGGACAGGGTCTATTCAATATGGCTACACCTTC. Its translation is CASSLGTGSIQYGYTF.

This clone came up once. The chain carries TRBV30 and TRBJ1-5, with 7 bases lining up with TRBD1. Trimming at V came to 2 bases and at J to 8 bases, leaving 9 bases not matched to a gene. The CDR3 contains 14 residues. In germline, CDR1 is GTSNPN, CDR2 SVGIG (reference sequence). The DNA for the CDR3 is TGTGCCTGGAGTCCGGGACAGTACACTAAGCCCCAGCATTTT. Translating gives CAWSPGQYTKPQHF. Drawing the rest from reference TRBV30 and TRBJ1-5, the complete variable domain is SQTIHQWPATLVQPVGSPLSLECTVEGTSNPNLYWYRQAAGRGLQLLFYSVGIGQISSEVPQNLSASRPQDRQFILSSKKLLLSDSGFYLCAWSPGQYTKPQHFGDGTRLSIL.

V is TRBV10-2 and J is TRBJ1-2; D is possibly TRBD1 (6 bases). V was trimmed by 2 bases and J by 0 bases, leaving 16 bases between them. CDR3 length equals 17 residues. Germline CDR1 WSHSY, CDR2 SAAADI. The CDR3 coding sequence is TGCGCCAGCAGTGAGCCGGGTTGGGGGCCCGCTAACTATGGCTACACCTTC. The encoded protein is CASSEPGWGPANYGYTF.

The chain combines TRBV3-1 (or the pseudogene TRBV3-2) with TRBJ1-2, with D uncertain. Trimming removed 4 bases at V and 6 bases at J, with 18 bases between. CDR1 is LGHDT and CDR2 is YNNKEL in the germline V gene (reference sequence). This CDR3 is built from 15 residues. The chain's CDR3 is CASSPNRRVRNGYTF. The CDR3 DNA follows: TGTGCCAGCAGCCCGAATCGGAGGGTAAGAAATGGCTACACCTTC.

This clone was picked up one time. The V and J genes are TRBV7-9 and TRBJ2-5; possibly TRBD2 for D (7 bases). The V end lost 1 base, the J end lost 1 base, and 13 bases lay between the germline ends. CDR1 SEHNR and CDR2 FQNEAQ come from the germline V gene (reference sequence). This CDR3 contains 16 residues. The CDR3 is CASSLGAGAGQETQYF. In DNA, the CDR3 is TGTGCCAGCAGCTTAGGTGCGGGGGCCGGCCAAGAGACCCAGTACTTC. Drawing the rest from reference TRBV7-9 and TRBJ2-5, the complete variable domain is DTGVSQNPRHKITKRGQNVTFRCDPISEHNRLYWYRQTLGQGPEFLTYFQNEAQLEKSRLLSDRFSAERPKGSFSTLEIQRTEQGDSAMYLCASSLGAGAGQETQYFGPGTRLLVL.

In DNA, the CDR3 is TGTGCCAGCAGGTGGGACAGGGGGCTTGAAAAACTGTTTTTT. It specifies CASRWDRGLEKLFF. This sequence joins TRBV6-5 and TRBJ1-4, with 12 bases aligning to TRBD1. Per germline, CDR1 MNHEY and CDR2 SVGAGI. The CDR3 is 14 residues long. V gave up 6 bases and J gave up 7 bases; unmatched junction bases: 3.

The chain is built from TRBV2 and TRBJ1-1, with 10 bases that match TRBD1. The J segment lost 6 bases and the V segment lost 6 bases, leaving 4 bases of the junction unmatched. In germline, CDR1 is SNHLY, CDR2 FYNNEI. The CDR3 is 13 amino acids. The CDR3 protein is CASSRDRGSEAFF. The CDR3 DNA reads as TGTGCCAGCAGCCGGGACAGGGGCTCTGAAGCTTTCTTT.

The DNA for the CDR3 is TGTGCCACCAGTTCCCGGGAGAGAGGTACAGATACGCAGTATTTT. As protein: CATSSRERGTDTQYF. The chain has TRBV24-1 and TRBJ2-3, with a tentative D call TRBD2 (6 bases). Germline CDR1 is KGHDR and CDR2 is SFDVKD. The CDR3 has 15 residues. Trimming took 6 bases from V and 3 from J, leaving 15 bases between them.

V usage is TRBV9 and J usage is TRBJ2-6, with 9 bases that match TRBD2. CDR1 and CDR2 (germline): SGDLS, YYNGEE. Losses at the gene ends were 3 bases for V and 1 base for J; bases not matched to a gene: 5. CDR3 length: 17 amino acids. CDR3 sequence reads: CASSAQSGRSGANVLTF. CDR3 sequence (DNA): TGTGCCAGCAGCGCTCAGAGCGGGAGGTCTGGGGCCAACGTCCTGACTTTC.

In this sample, this clone turned up once. The chain carries TRBV7-2 and TRBJ1-1; TRBD1 matches 8 bases. CDR1 is SGHTA, CDR2 FQGNSA, per germline. J was trimmed by 11 bases and V by 1 base; bases with no gene match: 6. This CDR3 is 13 amino acids long. The CDR3 spells CASSLGTGSGAFF. The CDR3 DNA reads as TGTGCCAGCAGCTTAGGGACAGGGTCCGGTGCTTTCTTT. Supplemented by reference TRBV7-2 and TRBJ1-1, the full variable domain reads GAGVSQSPSNKVTEKGKDVELRCDPISGHTALYWYRQSLGQGLEFLIYFQGNSAPDKSGLPSDRFSAERTGGSVSTLTIQRTQQEDSAVYLCASSLGTGSGAFFGQGTRLTVV.

This CDR3 reads CASSQYRGGSTDTQYF. In DNA form, the CDR3 reads TGTGCCAGCAGCCAATACAGGGGAGGTAGTACAGATACGCAGTATTTT. The chain combines TRBV4-2 with TRBJ2-3, with D possibly being TRBD1 (7 bases). Between the trimmed V and J ends, which lost 2 bases and 3 bases, there was a span of 15 bases. Germline CDR1 reads LGHNA; CDR2 reads YNFKEQ. The CDR3 covers 16 residues.

The chain recombines TRBV2 with TRBJ1-1; 11 bases match TRBD1. This CDR3 is built from 15 residues. With 9 bases clipped from V and 5 bases from J, the junction kept 11 bases outside the gene matches. The germline V gene has CDR1 SNHLY and CDR2 FYNNEI. The CDR3 region is CASTRDRGTGTEAFF. The CDR3 DNA is TGTGCCAGTACCCGGGACAGGGGGACGGGGACTGAAGCTTTCTTT.

The J gene is TRBJ2-3, the V gene TRBV25-1; D possibly corresponds to TRBD1 (5 bases). The CDR3 runs 17 residues. With 9 bases removed from V and 0 bases from J, the gap between germline ends came to 22 bases. Germline V gene data show CDR1 as MGHDK and CDR2 as SYGVNS. The CDR3: CARSSRARAVSTDTQYF. The DNA for the CDR3 is TGTGCCAGAAGTTCCAGGGCCCGTGCCGTGAGCACAGATACGCAGTATTTT.

The chain has TRBV7-9 and TRBJ2-1; the match to TRBD1 covers 8 bases. CDR1 is SEHNR, CDR2 FQNEAQ, per germline (reference sequence). Trimming at V came to 11 bases and at J to 0 bases, leaving 6 bases not matched to a gene. This CDR3 region has 14 residues. The CDR3 coding sequence is TGTGCCGAGGGACAGGTTAACTCCTACAATGAGCAGTTCTTC. It translates to CAEGQVNSYNEQFF. The whole variable domain, remainder taken from reference TRBV7-9 and TRBJ2-1, is DTGVSQNPRHKITKRGQNVTFRCDPISEHNRLYWYRQTLGQGPEFLTYFQNEAQLEKSRLLSDRFSAERPKGSFSTLEIQRTEQGDSAMYLCAEGQVNSYNEQFFGPGTRLTVL.

This chain uses TRBV10-3 with TRBJ2-2, with D possibly being TRBD1 (6 bases). This CDR3 has 15 residues. V gave up 3 bases and J gave up 5 bases, with 13 bases separating them. CDR1 is ENHRY and CDR2 is SYGVKD in the germline V gene. The CDR3: CAISEGRGYTGELFF. DNA for the CDR3: TGTGCCATCAGTGAAGGCAGGGGTTATACCGGGGAGCTGTTTTTT.

The rearrangement joins TRBV19 to TRBJ2-3; D possibly corresponds to TRBD1 (6 bases). V lost 5 bases, J lost 2 bases, and 20 bases lay in between. Germline assignment: CDR1 LNHDA and CDR2 SQIVND (reference sequence). CDR3 length equals 17 residues. The CDR3 reads CASSESTGSLNTDTQYF. CDR3 coding DNA: TGTGCCAGTAGTGAGTCGACAGGTTCGCTCAACACAGATACGCAGTATTTT.

This sequence joins TRBV3-1 (or the pseudogene TRBV3-2) and TRBJ1-1; D unresolved. This CDR3 is built from 14 residues. Germline-derived CDR1 and CDR2 are LGHDT and YNNKEL (reference sequence). Trimming removed 4 bases from V and 1 base from J, with 10 bases in between. CDR3 sequence reads: CASSLSSRNTEAFF. CDR3 sequence (DNA): TGTGCCAGCAGCCTGAGCTCGCGGAACACTGAAGCTTTCTTT.

This clone was detected a few times. J is TRBJ2-7 and V is TRBV2, with TRBD1 as a possible D gene (5 bases). Trimming took 7 bases from V and 0 from J, leaving 13 bases between them. CDR1 and CDR2 from the germline V gene are SNHLY and FYNNEI. This CDR3 is built from 14 residues. The CDR3 reads CASKTGSVSYEQYF. The CDR3 DNA reads TGTGCCAGCAAAACAGGATCGGTCTCCTACGAGCAGTACTTC.

V gene TRBV30 combines with J gene TRBJ1-4, with D perhaps TRBD1 (6 bases). Trimming cost V 4 bases and J 8 bases, with 11 bases left between them. This CDR3 spans 12 amino acids. CDR1 GTSNPN and CDR2 SVGIG come from the germline V gene (reference sequence). CDR3 DNA sequence: TGTGCCTGGACACAGGGTATCGAAAAACTGTTTTTT. It specifies CAWTQGIEKLFF. Based on the CDR3 plus reference TRBV30 and TRBJ1-4, the full variable domain is SQTIHQWPATLVQPVGSPLSLECTVEGTSNPNLYWYRQAAGRGLQLLFYSVGIGQISSEVPQNLSASRPQDRQFILSSKKLLLSDSGFYLCAWTQGIEKLFFGSGTQLSVL.

The genes are TRBV18 and TRBJ1-4, with unresolved D. The CDR3 sequence is 15 residues long. Germline-derived CDR1 and CDR2 are KGHSH and LQKENI. Trimming removed 3 bases at V and 2 bases at J, with 10 bases between. The CDR3 protein is CASSPSQSTNEKLFF. The CDR3 bases are TGTGCCAGCTCACCGTCGCAGTCGACTAATGAAAAACTGTTTTTT.

This sequence joins TRBV27 and TRBJ1-1; no clear D. Trimming pared 3 bases from V and 5 bases from J, leaving 13 bases between. The CDR3 totals 14 residues. Germline CDR1 MNHEY, CDR2 SMNVEV (reference sequence). The CDR3 sequence: CASSFYSTETEAFF. The CDR3 DNA sequence: TGTGCCAGCAGTTTCTACTCCACAGAAACTGAAGCTTTCTTT.